The clone carrying this TCR beta chain was picked up many times. Its antigen is unidentified. Because this beta chain is a stray read in a library intended to capture alpha chains, its abundance should not be given much weight. The time point is: sample taken at primary tumor resection. Donors were roughly 72 untreated early-stage non-small cell lung cancer patients. The authors sequenced whole RNA from tumor, nontumor lung or frozen PBMC without sorting. The sample is drawn from a study of spatial heterogeneity in lung cancer. CDR1 and CDR2 (germline): MNHEY, SVGEGT. J lost 8 bases, V lost 2 bases, and 3 bases had no gene match. The CDR3 is 14 amino acids. Findings of the study overall: Counts of expanded alpha and beta TCRs within tumors tracked the tumor nonsynonymous mutation count.

TCRdb used MiXCR to reprocess the 5' RACE reads, holding one entry per CDR3 protein. The table shows 8,000 or so distinct CDR3 sequences, with about an eighth occurring only once. The chain carries TRBV6-2 or TRBV6-3 and TRBJ2-1; the match to TRBD2 covers 10 bases. Sequenced here: lung tumor tissue, sampled at surgery. The sequence derives from a male donor with early-stage non-small cell lung cancer. The CDR3 here is CASSYGLAGDEQFF. The CDR3 nucleotides are TGTGCCAGCAGTTACGGTCTAGCGGGAGATGAGCAGTTCTTC.